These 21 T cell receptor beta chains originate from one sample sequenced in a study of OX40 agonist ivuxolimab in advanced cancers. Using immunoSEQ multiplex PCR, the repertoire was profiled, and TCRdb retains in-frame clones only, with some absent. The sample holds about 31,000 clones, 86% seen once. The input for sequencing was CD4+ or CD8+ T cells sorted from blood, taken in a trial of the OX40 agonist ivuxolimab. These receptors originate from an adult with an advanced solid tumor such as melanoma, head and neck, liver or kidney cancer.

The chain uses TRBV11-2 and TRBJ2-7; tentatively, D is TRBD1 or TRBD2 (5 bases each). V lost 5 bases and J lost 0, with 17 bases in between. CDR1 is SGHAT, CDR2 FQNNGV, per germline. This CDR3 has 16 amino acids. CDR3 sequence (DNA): TGTGCCAGCAGCCCCCAACCGGGACGTAACTCCTACGAGCAGTACTTC. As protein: CASSPQPGRNSYEQYF.

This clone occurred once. This CDR3 reads CASNPMGVSSYNEQFF. In nucleotides, the CDR3 is TGTGCCAGTAACCCCATGGGGGTCAGCTCCTACAATGAGCAGTTCTTC. The chain couples TRBV19 to TRBJ2-1; either TRBD1 or TRBD2 may supply D (5 bases each). Germline values: CDR1 LNHDA, CDR2 SQIVND (reference sequence). CDR3 size: 16 residues. V shed 7 bases and J shed 0 bases, with 16 bases lying between them.

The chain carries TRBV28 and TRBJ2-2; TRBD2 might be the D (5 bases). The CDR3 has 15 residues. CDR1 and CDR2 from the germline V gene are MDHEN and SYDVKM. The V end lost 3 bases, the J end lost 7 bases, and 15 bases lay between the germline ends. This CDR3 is CASSLERSLGGELFF. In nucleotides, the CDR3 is TGTGCCAGCAGTTTGGAGCGGTCCCTCGGCGGGGAGCTGTTTTTT.

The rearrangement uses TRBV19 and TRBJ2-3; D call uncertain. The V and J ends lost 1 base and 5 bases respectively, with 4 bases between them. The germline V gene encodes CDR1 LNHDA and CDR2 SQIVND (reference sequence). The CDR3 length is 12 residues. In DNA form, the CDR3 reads TGTGCCAGTAGTATAGGTGGAGATACGCAGTATTTT. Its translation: CASSIGGDTQYF.

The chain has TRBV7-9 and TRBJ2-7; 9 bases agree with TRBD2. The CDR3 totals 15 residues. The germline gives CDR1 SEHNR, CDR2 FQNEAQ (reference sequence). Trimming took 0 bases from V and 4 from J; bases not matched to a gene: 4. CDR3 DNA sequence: TGTGCCAGCAGCTTAGCAACTAGCGGGTTTTACGAGCAGTACTTC. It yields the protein CASSLATSGFYEQYF. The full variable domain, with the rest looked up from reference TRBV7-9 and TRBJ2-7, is DTGVSQNPRHKITKRGQNVTFRCDPISEHNRLYWYRQTLGQGPEFLTYFQNEAQLEKSRLLSDRFSAERPKGSFSTLEIQRTEQGDSAMYLCASSLATSGFYEQYFGPGTRLTVT.

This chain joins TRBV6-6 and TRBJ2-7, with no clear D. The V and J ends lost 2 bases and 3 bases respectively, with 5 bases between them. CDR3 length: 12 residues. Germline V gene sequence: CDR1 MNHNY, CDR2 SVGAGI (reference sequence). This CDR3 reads CASSYTSYEQYF. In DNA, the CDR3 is TGTGCCAGCAGTTACACAAGCTACGAGCAGTACTTC.

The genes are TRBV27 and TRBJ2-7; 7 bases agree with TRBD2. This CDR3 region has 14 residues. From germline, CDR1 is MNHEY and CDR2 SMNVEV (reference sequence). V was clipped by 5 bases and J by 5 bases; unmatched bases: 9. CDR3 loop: CASSTRDYHDEQYF. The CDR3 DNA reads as TGTGCCAGCAGTACCAGGGACTACCACGACGAGCAGTACTTC.

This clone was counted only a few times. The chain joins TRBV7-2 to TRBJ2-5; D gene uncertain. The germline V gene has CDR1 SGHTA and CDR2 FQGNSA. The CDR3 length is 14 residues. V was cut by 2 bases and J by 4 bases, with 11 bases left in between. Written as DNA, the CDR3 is TGTGCCAGCAGCTTAAGTACCGGGCGAGAGACCCAGTACTTC. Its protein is CASSLSTGRETQYF.

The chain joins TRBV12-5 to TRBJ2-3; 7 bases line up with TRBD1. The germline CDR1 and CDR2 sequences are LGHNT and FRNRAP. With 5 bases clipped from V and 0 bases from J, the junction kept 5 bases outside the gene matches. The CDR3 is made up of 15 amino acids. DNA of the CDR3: TGTGCTAGTGGTACCGGGACAGCTAGCACAGATACGCAGTATTTT. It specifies CASGTGTASTDTQYF.

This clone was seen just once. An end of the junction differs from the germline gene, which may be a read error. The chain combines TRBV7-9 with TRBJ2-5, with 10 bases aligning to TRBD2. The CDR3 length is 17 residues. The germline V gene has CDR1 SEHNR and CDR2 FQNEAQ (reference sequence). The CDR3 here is CASSQDGGAGGVETQYF. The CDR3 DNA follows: TGCGCCAGCAGCCAAGATGGGGGAGCGGGAGGGGTGGAGACCCAGTACTTC.

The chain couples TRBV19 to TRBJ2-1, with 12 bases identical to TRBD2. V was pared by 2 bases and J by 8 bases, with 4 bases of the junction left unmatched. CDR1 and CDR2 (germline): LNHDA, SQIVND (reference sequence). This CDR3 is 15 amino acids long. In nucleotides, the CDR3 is TGTGCCAGTAGTATACTAGCGGGAGGGCCTTATGAGCAGTTCTTC. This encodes CASSILAGGPYEQFF. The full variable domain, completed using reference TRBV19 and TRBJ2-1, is DGGITQSPKYLFRKEGQNVTLSCEQNLNHDAMYWYRQDPGQGLRLIYYSQIVNDFQKGDIAEGYSVSREKKESFPLTVTSAQKNPTAFYLCASSILAGGPYEQFFGPGTRLTVL.

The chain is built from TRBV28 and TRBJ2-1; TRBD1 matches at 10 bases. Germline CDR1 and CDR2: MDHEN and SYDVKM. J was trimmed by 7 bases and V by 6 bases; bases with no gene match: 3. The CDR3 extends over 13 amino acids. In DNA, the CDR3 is TGTGCCAGCAGCCCGGGACAGGGGAATGAGCAGTTCTTC. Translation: CASSPGQGNEQFF. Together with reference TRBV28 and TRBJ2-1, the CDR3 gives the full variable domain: DVKVTQSSRYLVKRTGEKVFLECVQDMDHENMFWYRQDPGLGLRLIYFSYDVKMKEKGDIPEGYSVSREKKERFSLILESASTNQTSMYLCASSPGQGNEQFFGPGTRLTVL.

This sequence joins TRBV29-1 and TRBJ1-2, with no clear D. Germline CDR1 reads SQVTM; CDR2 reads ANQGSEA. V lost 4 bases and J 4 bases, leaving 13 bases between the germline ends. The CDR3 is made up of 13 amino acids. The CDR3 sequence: CSVVAGRRYGYTF. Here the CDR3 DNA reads TGCAGCGTTGTAGCCGGACGGCGCTATGGCTACACCTTC.

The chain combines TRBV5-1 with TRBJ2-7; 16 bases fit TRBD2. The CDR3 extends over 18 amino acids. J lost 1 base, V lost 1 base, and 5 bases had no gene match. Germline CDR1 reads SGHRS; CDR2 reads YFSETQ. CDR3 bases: TGCGCCAGCAGCTTGAGGGGACTAGCGGGAGGGCAATCCTACGAGCAGTACTTC. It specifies CASSLRGLAGGQSYEQYF.

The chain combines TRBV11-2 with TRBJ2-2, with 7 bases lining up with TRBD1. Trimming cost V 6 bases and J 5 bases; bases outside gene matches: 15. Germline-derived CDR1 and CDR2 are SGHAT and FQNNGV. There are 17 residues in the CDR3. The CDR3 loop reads CASSFSPYDRDTGELFF. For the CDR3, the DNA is TGTGCCAGCAGTTTTAGCCCCTACGACAGGGATACCGGGGAGCTGTTTTTT.

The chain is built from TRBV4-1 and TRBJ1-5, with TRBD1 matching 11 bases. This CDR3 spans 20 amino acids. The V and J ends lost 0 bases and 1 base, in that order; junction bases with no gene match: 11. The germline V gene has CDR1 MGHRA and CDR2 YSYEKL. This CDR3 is CASSQDWTGTGGRSNQPQHF. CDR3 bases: TGCGCCAGCAGCCAAGATTGGACGGGGACAGGGGGTAGGAGCAATCAGCCCCAGCATTTT.

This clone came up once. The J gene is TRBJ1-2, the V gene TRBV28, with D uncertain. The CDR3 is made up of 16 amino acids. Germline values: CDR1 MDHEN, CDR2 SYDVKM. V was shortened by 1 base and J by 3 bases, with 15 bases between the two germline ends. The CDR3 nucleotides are TGTGCCAGCAGTTTATATAGCACCCTTAGCGACTATGGCTACACCTTC. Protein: CASSLYSTLSDYGYTF.

The CDR3 reads CASSLRATGTNNEQFF. The CDR3, as DNA: TGTGCCAGCAGTTTAAGGGCGACAGGAACTAACAATGAGCAGTTCTTC. The V gene is TRBV27, the J gene TRBJ2-1; D perhaps matches TRBD1 (6 bases). This CDR3 is built from 16 residues. In germline, CDR1 is MNHEY, CDR2 SMNVEV (reference sequence). Trimming took 2 bases from V and 5 from J, leaving 16 bases between them.

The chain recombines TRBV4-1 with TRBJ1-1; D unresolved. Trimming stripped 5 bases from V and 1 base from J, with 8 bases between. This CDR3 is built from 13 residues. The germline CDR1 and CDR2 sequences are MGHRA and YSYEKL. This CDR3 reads CASSKGGNTEAFF. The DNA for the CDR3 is TGCGCCAGCAGCAAAGGCGGGAACACTGAAGCTTTCTTT.

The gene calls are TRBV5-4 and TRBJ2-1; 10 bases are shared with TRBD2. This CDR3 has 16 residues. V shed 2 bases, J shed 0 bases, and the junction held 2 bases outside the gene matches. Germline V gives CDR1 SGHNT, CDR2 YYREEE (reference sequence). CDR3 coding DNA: TGTGCCAGCAGCTTTCCTAGCGGGAGCTCCTACAATGAGCAGTTCTTC. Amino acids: CASSFPSGSSYNEQFF.

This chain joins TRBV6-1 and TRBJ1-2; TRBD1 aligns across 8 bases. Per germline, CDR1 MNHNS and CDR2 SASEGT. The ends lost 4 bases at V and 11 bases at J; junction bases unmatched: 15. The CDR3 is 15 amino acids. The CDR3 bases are TGTGCCAGCAGTGCCCACAGGGGGAGCGGTTCCGGTTACACCTTC. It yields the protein CASSAHRGSGSGYTF.